These T cell receptor beta chains were read from a single sample in a study of T cell responses to AZD1222 COVID-19 vaccine. Clones were read by immunoSEQ multiplex PCR, and TCRdb kept only the in-frame ones, dropping some. The repertoire includes about 130,000 clones, over 80% of them detected once, and about 6.7% sits in the top ten. The starting material was peripheral blood, obtained 28 days after the second AZD1222 dose. The receptors derive from an adult who received the AZD1222 COVID-19 vaccine. The CDR3 runs from the conserved cysteine through the conserved F or W.

j_call: TRBJ2-3; v_call: TRBV6-1; cdr3_aa: CASSQGLFLSTDTQYF
j_call: TRBJ2-1; v_call: TRBV5-6; cdr3_aa: CASSLWDYDNEQFF
j_call: TRBJ1-1; v_call: TRBV18; cdr3_aa: CASSETGLTEAFF
j_call: TRBJ2-1; v_call: TRBV6-1; cdr3_aa: CASSEQGTDNEQFF
j_call: TRBJ2-1; v_call: TRBV7-3; cdr3_aa: CASSFTSDHNEQFF
j_call: TRBJ2-1; v_call: TRBV9; cdr3_aa: CASSTFRDSDYNEQFF
j_call: TRBJ1-4; v_call: TRBV30; cdr3_aa: CAWRDGFNEKLFF
j_call: TRBJ2-7; v_call: TRBV11-3; cdr3_aa: CASSLLVWGQVGYEQYF
j_call: TRBJ1-1; v_call: TRBV6-5; cdr3_aa: CASSVSGTGAVEAFF
j_call: TRBJ2-7; v_call: TRBV6-6; cdr3_aa: CASSPAGTSRTYEQYF
j_call: TRBJ1-5; v_call: TRBV20-1; cdr3_aa: CSASEGISNQPQHF
j_call: TRBJ2-2; v_call: TRBV19; cdr3_aa: CASSWGVGNTGELFF
j_call: TRBJ2-1; v_call: TRBV6-2/TRBV6-3; cdr3_aa: CASSPGAGTKYNEQFF
j_call: TRBJ1-2; v_call: TRBV18; cdr3_aa: CASSPGSRYGYTF
j_call: TRBJ2-2; v_call: TRBV28; cdr3_aa: CASSFGDRGFTGELFF
j_call: TRBJ1-2; v_call: TRBV18; cdr3_aa: CASSLETGHIDGYTF
j_call: TRBJ2-7; v_call: TRBV6-5; cdr3_aa: CASSPSGQFYEQYF
j_call: TRBJ2-1; v_call: TRBV12-3/TRBV12-4; cdr3_aa: CASSSSSEQFF
j_call: TRBJ1-1; v_call: TRBV2; cdr3_aa: CASSAGGGGAFF
j_call: TRBJ2-6; v_call: TRBV19; cdr3_aa: CASSILISGANVLTF
j_call: TRBJ2-1; v_call: TRBV6-5; cdr3_aa: CASSQPGLNNEQFF
j_call: TRBJ1-1; v_call: TRBV7-9; cdr3_aa: CASSPVVLAEAFF
j_call: TRBJ2-5; v_call: TRBV7-9; cdr3_aa: CASSYMEETQYF
j_call: TRBJ2-7; v_call: TRBV14; cdr3_aa: CASSQDQRFGNEQYF
j_call: TRBJ2-5; v_call: TRBV5-1; cdr3_aa: CASSQGLETQYF
j_call: TRBJ2-3; v_call: TRBV4-3; cdr3_aa: CASSQERGRTQYF
j_call: TRBJ1-3; v_call: TRBV5-1; cdr3_aa: CASSYRIGPSSGNTIYF
j_call: TRBJ2-7; v_call: TRBV3-1/TRBV3-2; cdr3_aa: CASSQGYRRSGEQYF
j_call: TRBJ2-6; v_call: TRBV28; cdr3_aa: CASSSWGAAGDSGANVLTF
j_call: TRBJ1-6; v_call: TRBV27; cdr3_aa: CASSFSGYNSPLHF
j_call: TRBJ1-1; v_call: TRBV6-1; cdr3_aa: CASSEGGKNTEAFF
j_call: TRBJ1-4; v_call: TRBV20-1; cdr3_aa: CSASPGQGQYRAEKLFF
j_call: TRBJ2-2; v_call: TRBV3-1/TRBV3-2; cdr3_aa: CASSRPGRWTGELFF
j_call: TRBJ2-5; v_call: TRBV11-2; cdr3_aa: CASAIGETQYF
j_call: TRBJ1-4; v_call: TRBV20-1; cdr3_aa: CSASPGTGMFF
j_call: TRBJ2-6; v_call: TRBV2; cdr3_aa: CASSPSTGVGANVLTF
j_call: TRBJ1-1; v_call: TRBV6-6; cdr3_aa: CASSYSRDGYTEAFF